The rows below give T cell receptor beta chains drawn from one sample of a study of cytomegalovirus exposure and HLA in healthy donors. Generated by immunoSEQ multiplex PCR, the TCRdb table keeps only in-frame clones and is missing some. The data show over 100,000 clones, about 87% seen once. The specimen sequenced was PBMCs. The receptors shown here come from a woman aged 25 to 45 in good health and CMV-seronegative. Both conserved end residues are part of each CDR3. A D gene is named only where the DNA matches it firmly. Size tells how often a clone was seen (once, few, many) or the class of an expanded clone, and some rows leave it out.

j_gene: TRBJ1-1
v_gene: TRBV19
abundance: NA
d_gene: TRBD1
CDR3nt: TGTGCCAGTAAAGACAGGGGGAATGAAGCTTTCTTT
CDR3aa: CASKDRGNEAFF

j_gene: TRBJ1-1
v_gene: TRBV28
abundance: NA
d_gene: TRBD1
CDR3nt: TGTGCCAGCAATTCGGGACAGGGGGGGACTGAAGCTTTCTTT
CDR3aa: CASNSGQGGTEAFF

j_gene: TRBJ2-5
v_gene: TRBV12-5
abundance: NA
d_gene: TRBD2
CDR3nt: TGTGCTAGTGGTTGGGGGGGACCCGAAGAGACCCAGTACTTC
CDR3aa: CASGWGGPEETQYF

j_gene: TRBJ2-1
v_gene: TRBV9
abundance: NA
d_gene: TRBD2
CDR3nt: TGTGCCAGCAGCGTAGGGACTAGTATCTACAATGAGCAGTTCTTC
CDR3aa: CASSVGTSIYNEQFF

j_gene: TRBJ2-7
v_gene: TRBV28
abundance: NA
d_gene: NA
CDR3nt: TGTGCCAGCAGACCCCTAGCGAACTCCTACGAGCAGTACTTC
CDR3aa: CASRPLANSYEQYF

j_gene: TRBJ1-2
v_gene: TRBV10-3
abundance: NA
d_gene: NA
CDR3nt: TGTGCCATTAGCGGGGGTAACTATGGCTACACCTTC
CDR3aa: CAISGGNYGYTF

j_gene: TRBJ1-1
v_gene: TRBV7-9
abundance: NA
d_gene: NA
CDR3nt: TGTGCCAGCAGCTCCCCAACTGCAACAGGGTTGGGAGCTGAAGCTTTCTTT
CDR3aa: CASSSPTATGLGAEAFF

j_gene: TRBJ1-6
v_gene: TRBV5-5
abundance: NA
d_gene: NA
CDR3nt: TGTGCCAGCAGCGTGGGCGCTAATTCACCCCTCCACTTT
CDR3aa: CASSVGANSPLHF

j_gene: TRBJ1-4
v_gene: TRBV11-2
abundance: NA
d_gene: TRBD1
CDR3nt: TGTGCCAGCAGCTTATTGACAGGGCTGCCTGCAACTAATGAAAAACTGTTTTTT
CDR3aa: CASSLLTGLPATNEKLFF

j_gene: TRBJ2-2
v_gene: TRBV14
abundance: NA
d_gene: TRBD1
CDR3nt: TGTGCCAGCAGCCCGCGACAGGGTCGGAGCGGGGAGCTGTTTTTT
CDR3aa: CASSPRQGRSGELFF

j_gene: TRBJ1-1
v_gene: TRBV7-6
abundance: few
d_gene: NA
CDR3nt: TGTGCCAGCAGCCTTGAACGCGCGGGGGAAGCTTTCTTT
CDR3aa: CASSLERAGEAFF

j_gene: TRBJ2-6
v_gene: TRBV28
abundance: NA
d_gene: NA
CDR3nt: TGTGCCAGCAGTTTACGAACAGGGGCGCGGGGTGGGGCCAACGTCCTGACTTTC
CDR3aa: CASSLRTGARGGANVLTF

j_gene: TRBJ2-1
v_gene: TRBV18
abundance: once
d_gene: NA
CDR3nt: TGTGCCAGCTCCTCGAGGGGGGGCTACAATGAGCAGTTCTTC
CDR3aa: CASSSRGGYNEQFF

j_gene: TRBJ1-5
v_gene: TRBV6-4
abundance: medium-sized
d_gene: NA
CDR3nt: TGTGCCAGCAGTGAGGGGGCCAATCAGCCCCAGCATTTT
CDR3aa: CASSEGANQPQHF

j_gene: TRBJ2-7
v_gene: TRBV7-9
abundance: NA
d_gene: TRBD1
CDR3nt: TGTGCCAGCAGCGCGACAGGGTCCTACGAGCAGTACTTC
CDR3aa: CASSATGSYEQYF

j_gene: TRBJ2-3
v_gene: TRBV5-5
abundance: NA
d_gene: TRBD2
CDR3nt: TGTGCCAGCAGCTTGGATAGCGGGAGGGAGTATTTT
CDR3aa: CASSLDSGREYF

j_gene: TRBJ2-7
v_gene: TRBV7-7
abundance: NA
d_gene: TRBD1
CDR3nt: TGTGCCAGCAGCCCGGGACAGACCTACGAGCAGTACTTC
CDR3aa: CASSPGQTYEQYF

j_gene: TRBJ1-4
v_gene: TRBV9
abundance: NA
d_gene: NA
CDR3nt: TGTGCCAGCAGCCCCCGGTTGCTGGAGGAAAAACTGTTTTTT
CDR3aa: CASSPRLLEEKLFF

j_gene: TRBJ2-2
v_gene: TRBV5-4
abundance: NA
d_gene: TRBD1
CDR3nt: TGTGCCAGCAGTCGGACAGGGAACACCGGGGAGCTGTTTTTT
CDR3aa: CASSRTGNTGELFF

j_gene: TRBJ2-1
v_gene: TRBV18
abundance: NA
d_gene: NA
CDR3nt: TGTGCCAGCTCACCAGTGACTACCCCAAGCAATGAGCAGTTCTTC
CDR3aa: CASSPVTTPSNEQFF

j_gene: TRBJ1-4
v_gene: TRBV4-1
abundance: NA
d_gene: NA
CDR3nt: TGTGCCAGCAGCCAAGAAGAGGGCGAGAGTGAAAAACTGTTTTTT
CDR3aa: CASSQEEGESEKLFF

j_gene: TRBJ1-6
v_gene: TRBV28
abundance: NA
d_gene: TRBD1
CDR3nt: TGTGCCAGCAGTCTTGGACAGGGTGATAATTCACCCCTCCACTTT
CDR3aa: CASSLGQGDNSPLHF

j_gene: TRBJ2-5
v_gene: TRBV2
abundance: NA
d_gene: NA
CDR3nt: TGTGCCAGCCTGAACTCACCCCAAGAGACCCAGTACTTC
CDR3aa: CASLNSPQETQYF

j_gene: TRBJ2-3
v_gene: TRBV5-4
abundance: NA
d_gene: TRBD2
CDR3nt: TGTGCCAGCAGCTTACGGGGCGGGGGGGCAGATACGCAGTATTTT
CDR3aa: CASSLRGGGADTQYF

j_gene: TRBJ2-1
v_gene: TRBV11-3
abundance: NA
d_gene: TRBD2
CDR3nt: TGTGCCAGCAGCTCGGGGGGTTCCTACAATGAGCAGTTCTTC
CDR3aa: CASSSGGSYNEQFF

j_gene: TRBJ1-1
v_gene: TRBV28
abundance: NA
d_gene: TRBD1
CDR3nt: TGTGCCAGCAGTTTAGGACAGGTGAACACTGAAGCTTTCTTT
CDR3aa: CASSLGQVNTEAFF

j_gene: TRBJ2-1
v_gene: TRBV29-1
abundance: NA
d_gene: NA
CDR3nt: TGCAGCGTTGCCCCAAACAATGAGCAGTTCTTC
CDR3aa: CSVAPNNEQFF

j_gene: TRBJ1-1
v_gene: TRBV5-1
abundance: NA
d_gene: TRBD1
CDR3nt: TGCGCCAGCAGCTTCGGGGGACAGGAAGCTTTCTTT
CDR3aa: CASSFGGQEAFF

j_gene: TRBJ2-1
v_gene: TRBV5-4
abundance: NA
d_gene: NA
CDR3nt: TGTGCCAGCAGCTTGGGTTTGACAGAGCAGTTCTTC
CDR3aa: CASSLGLTEQFF

j_gene: TRBJ2-7
v_gene: TRBV27
abundance: NA
d_gene: TRBD2
CDR3nt: TGTGCCAGCAGTGCCAACCCTAGCGGCTCCTACGAGCAGTACTTC
CDR3aa: CASSANPSGSYEQYF

j_gene: TRBJ2-7
v_gene: TRBV30
abundance: NA
d_gene: NA
CDR3nt: TGTGCCTGGAGTGTGTCTAGCGCGGCCTACGAGCAGTACTTC
CDR3aa: CAWSVSSAAYEQYF

j_gene: TRBJ1-2
v_gene: TRBV5-5
abundance: NA
d_gene: TRBD1
CDR3nt: TGTGCCAGCAGCTCCCGGACAGGGACGGGGCCAGATGGCTACACCTTC
CDR3aa: CASSSRTGTGPDGYTF

j_gene: TRBJ1-5
v_gene: TRBV28
abundance: NA
d_gene: NA
CDR3nt: TGTGCCAGCAGTTCACAGGGCCAGCCCCAGCATTTT
CDR3aa: CASSSQGQPQHF

j_gene: TRBJ1-2
v_gene: TRBV29-1
abundance: NA
d_gene: TRBD1
CDR3nt: TGCAGCGGTCAGACAGGGGATGGCTACACCTTC
CDR3aa: CSGQTGDGYTF

j_gene: TRBJ1-6
v_gene: TRBV6-5
abundance: NA
d_gene: TRBD1
CDR3nt: TGTGCCAGCAGTTACGGACAGGGTGTCGATTCACCCCTCCACTTT
CDR3aa: CASSYGQGVDSPLHF

j_gene: TRBJ2-7
v_gene: TRBV28
abundance: NA
d_gene: NA
CDR3nt: TGTGCCAGCAGTTTTGGAGGGGGCTACGAGCAGTACTTC
CDR3aa: CASSFGGGYEQYF

j_gene: TRBJ2-1
v_gene: TRBV5-4
abundance: NA
d_gene: TRBD2
CDR3nt: TGTGCCAGCAGCCGGACGACTAGCGGGGCCAATGAGCAGTTCTTC
CDR3aa: CASSRTTSGANEQFF

j_gene: TRBJ1-2
v_gene: TRBV28
abundance: NA
d_gene: TRBD1
CDR3nt: TGTGCCAGCAGTTTTCCCCGACAGGGAAACTATGGCTACACCTTC
CDR3aa: CASSFPRQGNYGYTF

j_gene: TRBJ2-7
v_gene: TRBV14
abundance: NA
d_gene: NA
CDR3nt: TGTGCCAGCAGCCAAGGTAGAGGGTTCCCGCTGGGGCAGTACTTC
CDR3aa: CASSQGRGFPLGQYF

j_gene: TRBJ2-3
v_gene: TRBV27
abundance: NA
d_gene: TRBD2
CDR3nt: TGTGCCAGCAGTTTATACGGCGGGGGAGTAATAGATACGCAGTATTTT
CDR3aa: CASSLYGGGVIDTQYF

j_gene: TRBJ2-6
v_gene: TRBV4-3
abundance: few
d_gene: NA
CDR3nt: TGCGCCAGCAGCCAAGATTCCGTCACTGGGGCCAACGTCTTGACTTTC
CDR3aa: CASSQDSVTGANVLTF

j_gene: TRBJ2-7
v_gene: TRBV15
abundance: NA
d_gene: NA
CDR3nt: TGTGCCACCAGCAGAGAGTACGGGAAACTTCCCTACGAGCAGTACTTC
CDR3aa: CATSREYGKLPYEQYF

j_gene: TRBJ2-2
v_gene: TRBV6-5
abundance: few
d_gene: NA
CDR3nt: TGTGCCAGCAGTCGCGGGACTCCGAACACCGGGGAGCTGTTTTTT
CDR3aa: CASSRGTPNTGELFF

j_gene: TRBJ1-2
v_gene: TRBV5-4
abundance: NA
d_gene: NA
CDR3nt: TGTGCCAGCAGCGTTGACAGGAGTCGCCTTAACTATGGCTACACCTTC
CDR3aa: CASSVDRSRLNYGYTF

j_gene: TRBJ2-7
v_gene: TRBV5-4
abundance: NA
d_gene: NA
CDR3nt: TGTGCCAGCAGCTTGGCCACAGGATCCCAATACGAGCAGTACTTC
CDR3aa: CASSLATGSQYEQYF

j_gene: TRBJ1-1
v_gene: TRBV5-4
abundance: NA
d_gene: NA
CDR3nt: TGTGCCAGCAGCTTGTGGGCGTCCACTGAAGCTTTCTTT
CDR3aa: CASSLWASTEAFF